A selection of T cell receptor beta chains follows, all from one sample in a study of blood T cell repertoires in COVID-19. Sequencing used immunoSEQ multiplex PCR; TCRdb keeps in-frame clones, though not all of them. The sample includes tens of thousands of clones, more than 75% seen only once; the top ten take roughly a tenth. Material: peripheral blood. Every receptor here comes from a man between 65 and 85 years old with active or convalescent COVID-19. The CDR3 runs from the conserved cysteine through the conserved F or W. Fields, in order: J gene, D gene, V gene, clone size, CDR3 DNA, CDR3 protein. D genes are given only for firm matches. The size field is filled for only some rows; it gives once, few, many or a size class.

>TRBJ1-2|TRBD1|TRBV2|-
TGTGCCAGCAGTCTGTTCGGGACAGGGGGTGAAGCTAACTATGGCTACACCTTC
CASSLFGTGGEANYGYTF
>TRBJ2-1|TRBD2|TRBV2|-
TGTGCCAGCAGAAGAGCGGGAGCAGGCTACAATGAGCAGTTCTTC
CASRRAGAGYNEQFF
>TRBJ1-2|-|TRBV10-3|-
TGTGCCATCAGTGAACTCAACTATGGCTACACCTTC
CAISELNYGYTF
>TRBJ1-1|-|TRBV5-1|-
TGCGCCAGCGGGGCGGGGATGAACACTGAAGCTTTCTTT
CASGAGMNTEAFF
>TRBJ1-1|-|TRBV20-1|-
TGCAGTGCTAGACAGTACACTGAAGCTTTCTTT
CSARQYTEAFF
>TRBJ2-7|TRBD2|TRBV3-1/TRBV3-2|-
TGTGCCAGCAGCCAAGATCCGGCTAGCGGGAGGGCGCAGTACTTC
CASSQDPASGRAQYF
>TRBJ2-3|-|TRBV6-6|once
TGTGCCAGCAGAAAAGGACTTCAGGCAGATACGCAGTATTTT
CASRKGLQADTQYF
>TRBJ2-5|-|TRBV3-1/TRBV3-2|-
TGTGCCAGCAGCCAGCTAGCTGACAAAGAGACCCAGTACTTC
CASSQLADKETQYF
>TRBJ2-2|TRBD1|TRBV5-5|few
TGTGCCAGCACGAAACAGGGGCCCGGGGAGCTGTTTTTT
CASTKQGPGELFF
>TRBJ1-1|TRBD1|TRBV28|-
TGTGCCAGCACCCCCCGGACAGGGTGGGTCACTGAAGCTTTCTTT
CASTPRTGWVTEAFF
>TRBJ1-6|-|TRBV28|-
TGTGCCAGCAGCTCCAGGTGGGGCCAGGAGGGGTCACCCCTCCACTTT
CASSSRWGQEGSPLHF
>TRBJ2-2|-|TRBV5-1|-
TGCGCCAGCAGCCCACAGAACACCGGGGAGCTGTTTTTT
CASSPQNTGELFF
>TRBJ2-4|-|TRBV7-2|many
TGTGCCAGCAGCGTAGCTGCAGGTACACTAGCCAAAAACATTCAGTACTTC
CASSVAAGTLAKNIQYF
>TRBJ2-1|TRBD2|TRBV9|-
TGTGCCAGCAGCGTAGGGACTAGCGGGAGGACCGGGATATACAATGAGCAGTTCTTC
CASSVGTSGRTGIYNEQFF
>TRBJ1-6|-|TRBV19|-
TGTGCCAGTACCCCTGCGGGGTCCTATAATTCACCCCTCCACTTT
CASTPAGSYNSPLHF
>TRBJ2-3|TRBD2|TRBV30|-
TGTGCCTGCAGACAGGGACTAGCGGGAGTAGATACGCAGTATTTT
CACRQGLAGVDTQYF
>TRBJ1-3|-|TRBV10-3|few
TGTGCCATCAGTGAGTCGACGGGTATCGGAAACAACCCAAACACCATATATTTT
CAISESTGIGNNPNTIYF
>TRBJ1-1|-|TRBV10-3|-
TGTGCCATCAGTGATCTGGGTTCGGGGAGCACTGAAGCTTTCTTT
CAISDLGSGSTEAFF
>TRBJ1-1|TRBD1|TRBV12-3/TRBV12-4|-
TGTGCCAGCAGTCTAACAGGACAGGCCGAAGCTTTCTTT
CASSLTGQAEAFF
>TRBJ2-5|-|TRBV7-2|few
TGTGCCAGCAGTGACCCCGGGAGCCAAGAGACCCAGTACTTC
CASSDPGSQETQYF
>TRBJ2-5|-|TRBV3-1/TRBV3-2|-
TGTGCCAGCAGCCAAGACCCGGGGCAAGAGACCCAGTACTTC
CASSQDPGQETQYF
>TRBJ2-7|-|TRBV11-2|-
TGTGCCAGCAGCTTAGATCCCCAGGCCGCCGAGCAGTACTTC
CASSLDPQAAEQYF
>TRBJ2-2|-|TRBV18|-
TGTGCCAGCTCACCACCGTTAACAATACAGACCGGGGAGCTGTTTTTT
CASSPPLTIQTGELFF
>TRBJ1-6|-|TRBV9|-
TGTGCCAGCAGCCAAAGAGGCGACAGTGTCTCACCCCTCCACTTT
CASSQRGDSVSPLHF
>TRBJ1-5|-|TRBV27|-
TGTGCCAGCAGTTGGGGGGGCGTGGGGAATCAGCCCCAGCATTTT
CASSWGGVGNQPQHF
>TRBJ1-2|-|TRBV3-1/TRBV3-2|-
TGTGCCAGCAGCCAAGAAAGGCAGGGTTTTGGCTACACCTTC
CASSQERQGFGYTF
>TRBJ2-3|TRBD2|TRBV6-5|-
TGTGCCAGCAGAGTCGGACTAGCGGCAGATACGCAGTATTTT
CASRVGLAADTQYF
>TRBJ2-1|TRBD2|TRBV7-2|-
TGTGCCAGCAGCCCGTGGGCGGGAGGGACCTACAATGAGCAGTTCTTC
CASSPWAGGTYNEQFF
>TRBJ2-2|TRBD2|TRBV29-1|-
TGCAGCGCTAGCGGGAGGGCCACCGGGGAGCTGTTTTTT
CSASGRATGELFF
>TRBJ1-1|-|TRBV6-6|-
TGTGCCAGCAGTTACACAGGGAGTTCCACTGAAGCTTTCTTT
CASSYTGSSTEAFF
>TRBJ1-1|-|TRBV6-5|-
TGTGCCAGCAGTTACTCTAGCGTGATGAACACTGAAGCTTTCTTT
CASSYSSVMNTEAFF
>TRBJ2-3|-|TRBV5-1|-
TGCGCCAGCAGCTTGGGCGGAACCTCAGATACGCAGTATTTT
CASSLGGTSDTQYF
>TRBJ2-1|TRBD1|TRBV11-2|-
TGTGCCAGCAGCCTTTCGCCCGACAGGGGGCTTAATGAGCAGTTCTTC
CASSLSPDRGLNEQFF
>TRBJ1-2|-|TRBV5-1|-
TGCGCCAGCAGGGCGGAAGATTATGGCTACACCTTC
CASRAEDYGYTF
>TRBJ1-1|-|TRBV5-5|-
TGTGCCAGCAGCTTGGCCGGGAAAGTGAAGAACACTGAAGCTTTCTTT
CASSLAGKVKNTEAFF
>TRBJ2-2|-|TRBV5-1|-
TGCGCCAGCAGCCCCTTCCTCACCGGGGAGCTGTTTTTT
CASSPFLTGELFF
>TRBJ2-2|-|TRBV12-3/TRBV12-4|-
TGTGCCAGCAGTTTAGGACAGACCGGGGAGCTGTTTTTT
CASSLGQTGELFF
>TRBJ2-2|TRBD2|TRBV24-1|few
TGTGCCACCAGTGATCGGGAGGTTCCGACCGGGGAGCTGTTTTTT
CATSDREVPTGELFF
>TRBJ2-7|TRBD2|TRBV14|-
TGTGCCAGCAGCCAGCGACTAGCGAGCGAGCAGTACTTC
CASSQRLASEQYF
>TRBJ2-5|-|TRBV5-6|-
TGTGCCAGCAGCTTGGCCCCAGGGCCGGAGACCCAGTACTTC
CASSLAPGPETQYF
>TRBJ2-1|TRBD2|TRBV11-2|-
TGTGCCAGCAGCTTAGAGGCTAGCGGGAGTCGAGAGCAGTTCTTC
CASSLEASGSREQFF
>TRBJ2-7|TRBD2|TRBV10-2|-
TGCGCCAGCGGGGGGAGGGGAGCCAACTACGAGCAGTACTTC
CASGGRGANYEQYF
>TRBJ2-5|TRBD2|TRBV6-5|-
TGTGCCAGCAGACCTAGCGGGAGGAGCGAGACCCAGTACTTC
CASRPSGRSETQYF
>TRBJ1-1|-|TRBV7-8|-
TGTGCCAGCCTGAAGGACATTTCGAACACTGAAGCTTTCTTT
CASLKDISNTEAFF
>TRBJ2-7|-|TRBV7-9|few
TGTGCCAGCAGCCCTCCCCGAGCTCCGTCCTACGAGCAGTACTTC
CASSPPRAPSYEQYF
>TRBJ1-5|TRBD1|TRBV2|-
TGTGCCAGCAACAGGGGTGGCAATCAGCCCCAGCATTTT
CASNRGGNQPQHF